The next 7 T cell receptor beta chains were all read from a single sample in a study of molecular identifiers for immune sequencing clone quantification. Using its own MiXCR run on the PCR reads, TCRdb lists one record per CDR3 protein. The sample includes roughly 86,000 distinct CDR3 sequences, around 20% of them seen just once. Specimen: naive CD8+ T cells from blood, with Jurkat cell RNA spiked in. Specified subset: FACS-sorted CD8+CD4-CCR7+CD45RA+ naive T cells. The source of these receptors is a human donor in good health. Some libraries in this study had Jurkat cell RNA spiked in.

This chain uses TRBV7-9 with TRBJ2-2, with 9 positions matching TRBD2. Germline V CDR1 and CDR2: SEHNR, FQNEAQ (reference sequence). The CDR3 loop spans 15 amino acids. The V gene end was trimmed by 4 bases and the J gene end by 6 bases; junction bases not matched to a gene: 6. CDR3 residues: CASSSGTSFAGELFF. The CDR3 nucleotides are TGTGCCAGCAGCTCCGGGACTAGCTTTGCCGGGGAGCTGTTTTTT.

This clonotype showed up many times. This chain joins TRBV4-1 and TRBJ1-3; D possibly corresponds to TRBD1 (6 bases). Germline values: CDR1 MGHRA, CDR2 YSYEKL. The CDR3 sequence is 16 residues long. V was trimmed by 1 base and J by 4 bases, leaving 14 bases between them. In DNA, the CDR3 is TGCGCCAGCAGCCAAGTGGGGGCCGTATCGGGAAACACCATATATTTT. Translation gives CASSQVGAVSGNTIYF.

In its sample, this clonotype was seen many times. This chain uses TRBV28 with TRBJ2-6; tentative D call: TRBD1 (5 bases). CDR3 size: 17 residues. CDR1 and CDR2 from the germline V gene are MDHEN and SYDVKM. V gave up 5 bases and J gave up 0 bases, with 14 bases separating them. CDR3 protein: CASSPDIGSSGANVLTF. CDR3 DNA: TGTGCCAGCAGTCCGGACATAGGGTCCTCTGGGGCCAACGTCCTGACTTTC.

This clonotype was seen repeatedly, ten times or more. The CDR3 sequence: CASSQTGTGEYSGNTIYF. The CDR3 DNA follows: TGCGCCAGCAGCCAAACCGGGACAGGGGAGTACTCTGGAAACACCATATATTTT. The rearrangement links TRBV4-3 to TRBJ1-3, with TRBD1 matching over 10 bases. The CDR3 has 18 residues. The ends lost 2 bases at V and 0 bases at J; junction bases unmatched: 7. Germline V gene sequence: CDR1 LGHNA, CDR2 YSLEER.

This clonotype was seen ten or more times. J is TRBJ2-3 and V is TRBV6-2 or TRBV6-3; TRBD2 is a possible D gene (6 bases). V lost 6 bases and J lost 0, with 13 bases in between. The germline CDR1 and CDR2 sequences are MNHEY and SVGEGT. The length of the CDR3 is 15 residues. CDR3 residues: CASSHGGFSTDTQYF. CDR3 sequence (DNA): TGTGCCAGCAGCCACGGAGGGTTTAGCACAGATACGCAGTATTTT.

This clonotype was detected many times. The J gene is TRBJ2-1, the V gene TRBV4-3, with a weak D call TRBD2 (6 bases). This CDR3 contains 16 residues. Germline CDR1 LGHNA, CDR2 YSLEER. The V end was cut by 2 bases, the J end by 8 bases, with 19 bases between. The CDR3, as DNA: TGCGCCAGCAGCCAAACCGGGACTCCCCCTGGATATGAGCAGTTCTTC. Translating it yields CASSQTGTPPGYEQFF.

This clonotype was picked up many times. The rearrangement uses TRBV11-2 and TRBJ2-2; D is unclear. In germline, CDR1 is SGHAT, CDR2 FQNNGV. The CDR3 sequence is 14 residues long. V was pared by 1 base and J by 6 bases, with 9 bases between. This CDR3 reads CASSLVLRAGELFF. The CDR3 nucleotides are TGTGCCAGCAGCTTAGTTTTAAGGGCCGGGGAGCTGTTTTTT. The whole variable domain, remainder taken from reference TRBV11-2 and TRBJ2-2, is EAGVAQSPRYKIIEKRQSVAFWCNPISGHATLYWYQQILGQGPKLLIQFQNNGVVDDSQLPKDRFSAERLKGVDSTLKIQPAKLEDSAVYLCASSLVLRAGELFFGEGSRLTVL.